A selection of T cell receptor beta chains follows, all from one sample in a study of blood T cell repertoires in COVID-19. Clones were read by immunoSEQ multiplex PCR, and TCRdb kept only the in-frame ones, dropping some. The sample lists hundreds of thousands of clones; 85% to 90% were seen once. The sample was PBMCs or T cells enriched from blood (not recorded which). Receptors were obtained from a woman between 50 and 59 years old who had recovered from COVID-19. CDR3s include the opening cysteine and the closing phenylalanine or tryptophan. Fields, in order: CDR3 length, clone size, D gene, V gene, J gene, CDR3 protein, CDR3 DNA. A D gene is named only where the DNA matches it firmly. Part of the rows lack a size; the others show once, few, many or a class for expanded clones.

>14|NA|TRBD1|TRBV10-3|TRBJ2-7
CAISSTGEGSTGYF
TGTGCCATCAGTTCTACAGGGGAAGGGTCTACGGGGTACTTC
>14|NA|NA|TRBV7-6|TRBJ2-3
CASSSQRYTDTQYF
TGTGCCAGCAGCTCCCAGCGGTACACAGATACGCAGTATTTT
>16|few|TRBD2|TRBV3-1/TRBV3-2|TRBJ2-7
CASSPRTSGRPYEQYF
TGTGCCAGCAGCCCTCGGACTAGCGGGAGGCCCTACGAGCAGTACTTC
>14|NA|NA|TRBV4-1|TRBJ1-5
CASSQGPGIQPQHF
TGCGCCAGCAGCCAAGGCCCAGGGATTCAGCCCCAGCATTTT
>13|NA|NA|TRBV3-1/TRBV3-2|TRBJ2-7
CASSRGLGSEQYF
TGTGCCAGCAGCCGAGGGCTGGGCTCCGAGCAGTACTTC
>16|once|TRBD2|TRBV20-1|TRBJ2-1
CSASKGGSHSYNEQFF
TGCAGTGCTAGTAAAGGCGGGAGCCACTCCTACAATGAGCAGTTCTTC
>15|once|TRBD1|TRBV19|TRBJ1-6
CASNRDRGAASPLHF
TGTGCCAGTAACAGGGACAGGGGCGCAGCTTCACCCCTCCACTTT
>14|NA|TRBD2|TRBV5-4|TRBJ2-7
CASSWGLAGYEQYF
TGTGCCAGCAGCTGGGGACTAGCGGGCTACGAGCAGTACTTC
>14|NA|TRBD1|TRBV7-9|TRBJ1-4
CASSFRQGNEKLFF
TGTGCCAGCAGCTTCAGACAGGGAAATGAAAAACTGTTTTTT
>14|NA|NA|TRBV11-2|TRBJ2-7
CASSLEGPSYEQYF
TGTGCCAGCAGCTTAGAGGGGCCATCCTACGAGCAGTACTTC
>18|once|TRBD1|TRBV27|TRBJ1-1
CASSADRGGPQQYTEAFF
TGTGCCAGCAGTGCTGACAGGGGAGGCCCGCAACAATACACTGAAGCTTTCTTT
>15|once|TRBD1|TRBV2|TRBJ1-5
CASSQDRADNQPQHF
TGTGCCAGCAGCCAGGACAGGGCCGACAATCAGCCCCAGCATTTT
>16|NA|TRBD1|TRBV7-6|TRBJ2-7
CASSSRTGQKSYEQYF
TGTGCCAGCAGTTCACGGACAGGACAAAAATCCTACGAGCAGTACTTC
>14|NA|NA|TRBV3-1/TRBV3-2|TRBJ1-1
CASSQIGVNTEAFF
TGTGCCAGCAGCCAAATAGGGGTAAACACTGAAGCTTTCTTT
>16|NA|NA|TRBV5-4|TRBJ2-7
CASSPGGLSRSYEQYF
TGTGCCAGCAGCCCTGGGGGCCTCTCTCGATCCTACGAGCAGTACTTC
>13|once|NA|TRBV19|TRBJ1-5
CASTFGRGQPQHF
TGTGCCAGTACTTTCGGCCGAGGTCAGCCCCAGCATTTT
>13|NA|NA|TRBV3-1/TRBV3-2|TRBJ2-7
CASSLGASYEQYF
TGTGCCAGCAGCCTGGGGGCATCCTACGAGCAGTACTTC
>13|NA|NA|TRBV10-3|TRBJ2-2
CAISDRVSGELFF
TGTGCCATCAGTGACAGGGTATCCGGGGAGCTGTTTTTT
>13|once|NA|TRBV27|TRBJ1-1
CASSLSRNTEAFF
TGTGCCAGCAGTTTATCGAGGAACACTGAAGCTTTCTTT